This T cell receptor (beta chain) was obtained from a study of CD8 T cells in ankylosing spondylitis. Comment on this clonotype: Possible read error: a much larger clone is one base away.

CDR1 is SGHTA, CDR2 FQGTGA, per germline. The CDR3 covers 15 residues. TCRdb recomputed calls from the 5' RACE reads with MiXCR, one row per CDR3 protein. The sample lists 200,000 to 250,000 distinct CDR3 sequences, around 25% seen once, with about 7% in the top ten. This TCR was sampled from a male donor with ankylosing spondylitis or in good health (not recorded which). This chain joins TRBV7-3 and TRBJ1-6, with D possibly being TRBD1 (5 bases). The sequenced sample was blood, either unsorted or a sorted T cell fraction (not recorded which). CDR3 loop: CARSLNQGSNSPLHF. DNA of the CDR3: TGTGCCAGAAGCTTAAATCAGGGTAGTAATTCACCCCTCCACTTT.